This is a list of T cell receptor beta chains from one sample in a study of T cell changes during pregnancy in multiple sclerosis. TCRdb's copy holds only in-frame clones and misses some; the assay was immunoSEQ multiplex PCR. The sample includes nearly 110,000 clones, roughly nine tenths of them seen just once. The specimen was peripheral blood, collected before pregnancy. These receptor sequences come from a female donor with multiple sclerosis, enrolled in a pregnancy study. CDR3s include the opening cysteine and the closing phenylalanine or tryptophan.

cdr3_aa	v_call	j_call
CASSFMRGNTIYF	TRBV5-4	TRBJ1-3
CASRGQTKSSYEQYF	TRBV9	TRBJ2-7
CASRGGLAGRSSYNEQFF	TRBV2	TRBJ2-1
CSANRRAEQFF	TRBV20-1	TRBJ2-1
CSVQGAQVGQSNTGELFF	TRBV29-1	TRBJ2-2
CASSSRTSGTYEQYF	TRBV27	NA
CASSIDGGDSPLHF	TRBV19	TRBJ1-6
CASSPEPGTGGEKLFF	TRBV5-1	TRBJ1-4
CASGGLAKNIQYF	TRBV27	TRBJ2-4
CASSPRIGLSSGGIDTQYF	TRBV5-5	TRBJ2-3
CASSDRVLLTEAFF	TRBV28	TRBJ1-1
CSVRTGGEKLFF	TRBV29-1	TRBJ1-4
CASSRQGDTEAFF	TRBV19	TRBJ1-1
CASRPTGTGFSYGYTF	TRBV28	TRBJ1-2
CASSVAPGSSTDTQYF	TRBV9	TRBJ2-3
CASSADLYNEQFF	TRBV7-9	TRBJ2-1
CASSLAGEIYEQYF	TRBV6-6	TRBJ2-7
CASSRQGISNEQFF	TRBV6-5	TRBJ2-1
CASSPQASGANVLTF	TRBV6-5	TRBJ2-6
CASSGRENNSPLHF	TRBV9	TRBJ1-6
CACNPLAGETQYF	TRBV11-2	TRBJ2-5
CASSARQPTGELFF	TRBV9	TRBJ2-2
CASSFRGAGQPQHF	TRBV28	TRBJ1-5
CASSLGPLAGHGPANVLTF	TRBV11-2	TRBJ2-6
CASSASSGATYEQYF	TRBV9	TRBJ2-7
CASSETNQREKQFF	TRBV2	TRBJ2-1
CASSGEEWRGYTF	TRBV7-3	TRBJ1-2
CASSWRTGGTEAFF	TRBV5-1	TRBJ1-1
CASSLGGVSYNEQFF	TRBV7-6	TRBJ2-1
CASTLSGNYNEQFF	TRBV6-5	TRBJ2-1
CASSLTSNSYNEQFF	TRBV19	TRBJ2-1
CASSAEGVNTGELFF	TRBV9	TRBJ2-2
CASLLAGAYEQYF	TRBV6-1	TRBJ2-7
CASSLMRNTNQPQHF	TRBV28	TRBJ1-5
CASSGGDREGETQYF	TRBV11-3	TRBJ2-5
CASSTAGESSPLHF	TRBV5-1	TRBJ1-6
CASSPDQVGQFF	TRBV2	TRBJ2-1
CASSQELGGVSNEQFF	TRBV5-5	TRBJ2-1
CSVPGSNTEAFF	TRBV29-1	TRBJ1-1
CASSRQGAEAFF	TRBV27	TRBJ1-1
CASSAGRGVLRDTGELFF	TRBV2	TRBJ2-2
CASSGRMEPSTDTQYF	TRBV5-4	TRBJ2-3
CASSSPGQGLSYGYTF	TRBV28	TRBJ1-2
CASSFVDTDSYEQYF	TRBV11-2	TRBJ2-7
CARSLERQTQSPSEQYF	TRBV7-5	TRBJ2-7
CASSLNRVNTEAFF	TRBV6-5	TRBJ1-1
CASSESLEDIQYF	TRBV2	TRBJ2-4
CSVLLAGGPGYEQYF	TRBV29-1	TRBJ2-7
CASSGRGGINNSPLHF	TRBV9	TRBJ1-6
CASSQGLAVTGELFF	TRBV4-2	TRBJ2-2
CASSPGWNGELFF	TRBV7-6	TRBJ2-2
CASSKQGPYEQYF	TRBV18	TRBJ2-7